This TCR beta chain was observed in a study of graft-versus-host responses after intestinal transplantation. Study-level background: Anti-thymocyte globulin induction preceded approximately three years of tacrolimus and steroid maintenance in all recipients. Findings and caveats of the study: Early post-transplant declines in HvG were associated with peak levels of circulating GvH clones.

This clone was counted a single time. Its antigen is not known. Here immunoSEQ multiplex PCR was the method, and the copy in TCRdb shows in-frame clones only, minus some. The profile shows 10,000 or so clones, roughly 92% of them singletons. The source of this sequence is a human patient who received an intestinal transplant, so some T cells may come from the graft donor. The source material was PBMCs, sampled approximately 40 days after intestinal transplantation.

The chain's CDR3 is CASSFMYNEQFF. CDR3 nucleotides: TGTGCCAGCAGCTTTATGTACAATGAGCAGTTCTTC. The chain joins TRBV7-8 to TRBJ2-1; D is unclear. V was trimmed by 3 bases and J by 4 bases, leaving 4 bases between them. Germline CDR1 SGHVS, CDR2 FQNEAQ. CDR3 length equals 12 residues.